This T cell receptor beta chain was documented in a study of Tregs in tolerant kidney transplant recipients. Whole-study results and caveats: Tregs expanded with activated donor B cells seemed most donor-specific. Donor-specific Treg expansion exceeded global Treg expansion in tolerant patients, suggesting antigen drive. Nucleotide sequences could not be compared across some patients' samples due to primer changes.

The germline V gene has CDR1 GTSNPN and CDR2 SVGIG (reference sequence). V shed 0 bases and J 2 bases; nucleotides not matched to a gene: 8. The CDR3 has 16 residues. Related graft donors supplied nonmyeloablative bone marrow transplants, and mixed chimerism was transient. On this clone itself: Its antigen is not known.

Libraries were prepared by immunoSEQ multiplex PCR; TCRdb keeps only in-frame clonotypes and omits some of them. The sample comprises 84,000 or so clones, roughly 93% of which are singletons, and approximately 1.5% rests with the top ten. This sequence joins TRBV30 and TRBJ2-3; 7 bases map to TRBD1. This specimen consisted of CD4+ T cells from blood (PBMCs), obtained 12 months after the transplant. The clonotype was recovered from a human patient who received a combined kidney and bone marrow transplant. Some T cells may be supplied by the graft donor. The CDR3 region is CAWSVSAGGFTDTQYF. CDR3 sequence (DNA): TGTGCCTGGAGTGTAAGCGCAGGGGGATTCACAGATACGCAGTATTTT.